This T cell receptor (beta chain) came from a study of shared clonotypes between healthy human individuals. Study conclusions and caveats: Generation probabilities were higher for clonotypes shared across all four sorted-subset donors than for unshared ones. Represented genetic and exposure-history diversity was restricted by having few donors. For sorted subsets, rarefaction showed incomplete sequencing despite large depth. Richness estimates generally favored naive over memory subsets.

Clones were read by immunoSEQ multiplex PCR, and TCRdb kept only the in-frame ones, dropping some. Of about 1.1 million clones listed, approximately 80% are singletons. The CDR3 runs 14 residues. Per germline, CDR1 SGHTA and CDR2 FQGNSA. J gave up 5 bases and V 1 base, and 4 bases lay outside the gene matches. A word on this clone: Its antigen remains unknown.

V usage is TRBV7-2 and J usage is TRBJ2-7; 8 nucleotides agree with TRBD1. Input material: memory CD4+ T cells from PBMCs. Described subset: CD45RA-negative fraction. This TCR was recovered from a man younger than 35 in good health. Some clones in this sample may be carry-over from other donors' samples. CDR3 sequence: CASSLVDRGHEQYF. CDR3 nucleotide sequence: TGTGCCAGCAGCTTAGTTGACAGGGGCCACGAGCAGTACTTC.